This is a list of T cell receptor beta chains from one sample in a study of blood T cell repertoires in COVID-19. Clones were sequenced by immunoSEQ multiplex PCR, and TCRdb holds only the in-frame ones, with some missing. Of approximately 350,000 clones listed, around nine tenths were seen once; the top ten hold more than 3%. The sequenced material came from peripheral blood. All receptors derive from a woman in her late teens or twenties who had recovered from COVID-19. Both conserved end residues are part of each CDR3. The D gene is left open where the match is weak. Where a row states a size, it is once, few, many or the class of an expanded clone; other rows omit it.

clone size,V gene,D gene,J gene,CDR3 protein,CDR3 DNA
.,TRBV27,TRBD1,TRBJ2-2,CASSFWRQGATGELFF,TGTGCCAGCAGTTTCTGGAGACAGGGGGCCACCGGGGAGCTGTTTTTT
.,TRBV28,.,TRBJ1-1,CASSPSGTSAFF,TGTGCCAGCAGCCCCTCTGGGACATCTGCTTTCTTT
.,TRBV7-2,.,TRBJ1-2,CASSPRTLKAYGYTF,TGTGCCAGCAGCCCGAGGACACTCAAGGCCTATGGCTACACCTTC
.,TRBV7-6,.,TRBJ2-3,CASSFRQPRFTDTQYF,TGTGCCAGCAGTTTTCGACAGCCCCGCTTCACAGATACGCAGTATTTT
.,TRBV19,TRBD2,TRBJ2-1,CASSIRTSGIQEVGYNEQFF,TGTGCCAGTAGTATTAGGACTAGCGGGATCCAGGAGGTAGGCTACAATGAGCAGTTCTTC
.,TRBV3-1/TRBV3-2,TRBD1,TRBJ1-1,CASSQGRDRNTEAFF,TGTGCCAGCAGCCAAGGAAGGGACAGAAACACTGAAGCTTTCTTT
.,TRBV9,TRBD1,TRBJ2-3,CASSKRQGDSDTQYF,TGTGCCAGCAGCAAGCGACAGGGTGATTCAGATACGCAGTATTTT
.,TRBV9,TRBD2,TRBJ2-3,CASSLSGKGTDTQYF,TGTGCCAGCAGCTTGAGCGGGAAGGGCACAGATACGCAGTATTTT
.,TRBV7-9,TRBD2,TRBJ2-1,CASSQISGGPLWNEQFF,TGTGCCAGCAGCCAAATTAGCGGGGGCCCTCTGTGGAATGAGCAGTTCTTC
.,TRBV7-8,.,TRBJ2-3,CASSSRTVTDTQYF,TGTGCCAGCAGCTCCCGGACTGTCACAGATACGCAGTATTTT
few,TRBV7-9,.,TRBJ1-1,CASSLAGRRNTEAFF,TGTGCCAGCAGCTTAGCCGGGAGGCGGAACACTGAAGCTTTCTTT
.,TRBV11-3,TRBD2,TRBJ2-2,CASSLVLAGNTGELFF,TGTGCCAGCAGCTTAGTACTAGCGGGGAACACCGGGGAGCTGTTTTTT
.,TRBV11-2,TRBD1,TRBJ1-2,CASSLAGTGVQQGGYTF,TGTGCCAGCAGCTTAGCCGGGACAGGGGTTCAACAGGGTGGCTACACCTTC
few,TRBV6-1,.,TRBJ1-2,CASSEAAYYGYTF,TGTGCCAGCAGTGAGGCGGCTTACTATGGCTACACCTTC
.,TRBV28,.,TRBJ1-2,CASSPAAGLGYTF,TGTGCCAGCAGCCCCGCGGCGGGTCTAGGCTACACCTTC
.,TRBV6-6,.,TRBJ1-1,CASSPIQTAHTEAFF,TGTGCCAGCAGTCCGATCCAGACAGCGCACACTGAAGCTTTCTTT
.,TRBV7-2,.,TRBJ1-5,CASSLAGSAGVGLQPQHF,TGTGCCAGCAGCTTAGCCGGCTCGGCGGGGGTAGGGTTACAGCCCCAGCATTTT
.,TRBV18,.,TRBJ1-5,CASSPALRQPQHF,TGTGCCAGCTCACCTGCCTTGAGGCAGCCCCAGCATTTT
.,TRBV2,.,TRBJ2-4,CASSEDYRKNIQYF,TGTGCCAGCAGCGAGGACTACCGCAAAAACATTCAGTACTTC
.,TRBV7-9,TRBD2,TRBJ2-3,CASSSRLAGGLEDTQYF,TGTGCCAGCAGCTCCAGACTAGCGGGAGGGTTGGAAGATACGCAGTATTTT
.,TRBV25-1,.,TRBJ1-2,CASSGQAGVYGYTF,TGTGCCAGCAGTGGACAGGCGGGGGTCTATGGCTACACCTTC
.,TRBV7-9,TRBD1,TRBJ2-3,CASSSDRVNDF,TGTGCCAGCAGCTCAGACAGGGTCAACGATTTT
.,TRBV6-5,.,TRBJ1-2,CASSSGQSNYGYTF,TGTGCCAGCAGCTCCGGACAGAGTAACTATGGCTACACCTTC
.,TRBV4-3,.,TRBJ1-1,CASSQGRVNTEAFF,TGCGCCAGCAGCCAAGGGAGGGTGAACACTGAAGCTTTCTTT
.,TRBV19,TRBD1,TRBJ2-1,CASSIGGDRRYNEQFF,TGTGCCAGTAGTATAGGAGGGGACAGAAGATACAATGAGCAGTTCTTC
.,TRBV2,.,TRBJ1-2,CASSDRGRPFDGYTF,TGTGCCAGCAGTGACAGGGGCAGACCTTTTGATGGCTACACCTTC